This TCR beta chain was profiled in a study of T-cell reconstitution after alpha-beta-depleted transplantation in children (dated by TCRdb to 2015 to 2016). For the wider study: Using TCR repertoire profiling, the study followed T-cell immune reconstitution in a quantitative way in children after TCRalphabeta/CD19-depleted allogeneic hematopoietic cell transplantation.

Libraries were built with PCR. The data were produced on an Illumina HiSeq 2500. TCR libraries were prepared with molecular barcoding, using unique molecular identifiers to normalize TCRbeta repertoire quantification. TCRdb reanalyzed the raw reads on its own, using fastp at Q25 for trimming and MiXCR for clone calling, and kept in-frame beta chains. Each entry is one CDR3 protein sequence, shown with its most common DNA and genes. A total of 230,000 or so distinct CDR3 sequences appear in this sample, 7.5% to 10% of them only once. The biggest ten clones account for about 5% of the sample. This clonotype showed up many times. Its antigen remains undetermined. No much larger clone is present one base from it, and per-base qualities are unavailable. This TCR came from a human donor who donated a stem cell graft to a child with SCID. Sample: PBMCs from the stem cell graft donor, taken from the stem cell graft.

The encoded CDR3 is CASSRPGLVAYEQYF. DNA sequence: TGTGCCAGCAGCCGTCCGGGACTAGTTGCCTACGAGCAGTACTTC. Recombination connected TRBV6-1 to TRBJ2-7; 8 nucleotides in the junction match TRBD2. V is trimmed back by 6 bases and J by 2 bases, and the junction contains 9 bases that no gene match accounts for. The CDR3, from cysteine to phenylalanine, totals 15 residues. Just CDR3 DNA is preserved here, 45 bases in frame from base 1. The germline V gene yields MNHNS for CDR1 and SASEGT for CDR2.